One and the same sample provided the 28 T cell receptor beta chains below, sequenced in a study of blood T cell repertoires in COVID-19. Generated by immunoSEQ multiplex PCR, the TCRdb table keeps only in-frame clones and is missing some. There are approximately 31,000 clones in the sample; around 91% occur only once, and about 1.6% lies in the top ten. The sequencing sample was made of peripheral blood. These receptors came from a man aged 55 to 70 with active COVID-19.

The chain has TRBV3-1 (or the pseudogene TRBV3-2) and TRBJ1-2, with unresolved D. Looked up from germline, CDR1 is LGHDT and CDR2 is YNNKEL (reference sequence). CDR3 length equals 12 residues. The V gene lost 3 bases and the J gene lost 6 bases, with 8 bases spanning the gap. CDR3 region: CASSHNPHGYTF. DNA for the CDR3: TGTGCCAGCAGCCACAATCCCCATGGCTACACCTTC.

The V gene is TRBV5-1, the J gene TRBJ1-4, with 7 bases matching TRBD1. V lost 1 base to trimming and J lost 4 bases; unmatched junction nucleotides: 7. The length of the CDR3 is 16 residues. Germline V lookup: CDR1 SGHRS, CDR2 YFSETQ. The CDR3: CASSLIGGRINEKLFF. In DNA form, the CDR3 reads TGCGCCAGCAGCTTGATAGGGGGCCGGATTAATGAAAAACTGTTTTTT.

CDR3 nucleotide sequence: TGTGCCAGCTCACGCGTAGCCACAGATACGCAGTATTTT. It specifies CASSRVATDTQYF. The chain recombines TRBV18 with TRBJ2-3; D is uncertain. CDR1 is KGHSH and CDR2 is LQKENI in the germline V gene. Trimming shortened V by 4 bases and J by 2 bases, and 7 bases separated the two germline ends. This CDR3 has 13 amino acids.

This chain uses TRBV4-1 with TRBJ2-3; TRBD1 aligns across 7 bases. V lost 3 bases and J lost 4; bases outside the gene matches: 10. The CDR3 loop spans 16 amino acids. Germline assignment: CDR1 MGHRA and CDR2 YSYEKL. The CDR3 sequence is CASSHPTGERADTQYF. The CDR3 DNA reads as TGCGCCAGCAGCCACCCCACAGGGGAAAGGGCAGATACGCAGTATTTT.

The chain combines TRBV13 with TRBJ1-1; the D gene is possibly TRBD1 (5 bases). Germline-derived CDR1 and CDR2 are PRHDT and FYEKMQ (reference sequence). V was trimmed by 1 base and J by 1 base, leaving 7 bases between them. The CDR3 contains 14 residues. Written as DNA, the CDR3 is TGTGCCAGCAGCTTAGCAGGGTCGAACACTGAAGCTTTCTTT. Amino acid sequence: CASSLAGSNTEAFF.

J is TRBJ2-2 and V is TRBV4-2; 10 nucleotides align to TRBD2. The CDR3 totals 19 residues. Germline CDR1 and CDR2: LGHNA and YNFKEQ. Germline trimming cut 4 bases from V and 1 base from J; bases unmatched to any gene: 12. The CDR3 DNA is TGTGCCAGCAGCCGCAGCGGGGGGGCCAACTCCTTGAACACCGGGGAGCTGTTTTTT. This encodes CASSRSGGANSLNTGELFF.

This chain uses TRBV5-5 with TRBJ1-1; D ambiguous. CDR1 SGHKS and CDR2 YYEKEE come from the germline V gene (reference sequence). The CDR3 runs 18 residues. V was trimmed by 0 bases and J by 4 bases, leaving 22 bases between them. CDR3 nucleotides: TGTGCCAGCAGCTTGGCCCACACCGGGATCCTAAGGCCCACTGAAGCTTTCTTT. Translated, it gives CASSLAHTGILRPTEAFF.

The chain joins TRBV5-6 to TRBJ1-2; D unresolved. CDR1 SGHDT and CDR2 YYEEEE come from the germline V gene. V lost 4 bases and J 5 bases, leaving 18 bases between the germline ends. The CDR3 length is 15 residues. The CDR3 nucleotides read TGTGCCAGCAGCCCAATCCGGGGAGGCGAGTATGGCTACACCTTC. It yields the protein CASSPIRGGEYGYTF.

The chain recombines TRBV18 with TRBJ2-7; maybe TRBD1 (5 bases). Trimming removed 0 bases at V and 1 base at J, with 7 bases between. Germline V gives CDR1 KGHSH, CDR2 LQKENI. The CDR3 contains 14 residues. The CDR3, as DNA: TGTGCCAGCTCACCACCCCAGGGTTCCTACGAGCAGTACTTC. Translation gives CASSPPQGSYEQYF.

The chain couples TRBV28 to TRBJ1-1; 8 nucleotides match TRBD1. Germline V lookup: CDR1 MDHEN, CDR2 SYDVKM. This CDR3 comprises 15 residues. The J segment lost 4 bases and the V segment lost 6 bases, leaving 10 bases of the junction unmatched. The CDR3 DNA reads as TGTGCCAGCAGCCCGGCGCAGGGGGCGACCACTGAAGCTTTCTTT. Translated, it gives CASSPAQGATTEAFF.

V is TRBV14 and J is TRBJ2-5, with 11 bases identical to TRBD1. The trim removed 3 bases at V and 4 bases at J, leaving 1 base unmatched. This CDR3 contains 14 residues. CDR1 is SGHDN and CDR2 is FVKESK in the germline V gene. The CDR3 is CASSHGTGGETQYF. Written as DNA, the CDR3 is TGTGCCAGCAGCCATGGGACAGGGGGAGAGACCCAGTACTTC.

The chain has TRBV7-2 and TRBJ1-2; 7 bases are shared with TRBD1. Germline-derived CDR1 and CDR2 are SGHTA and FQGNSA. Trimming cost V 4 bases and J 8 bases; bases outside gene matches: 10. The CDR3 sequence is 14 residues long. The CDR3 sequence: CASSSFDRVGGYTF. The CDR3 region has the DNA TGTGCCAGCAGCTCCTTCGACAGGGTTGGGGGCTACACCTTC.

The chain joins TRBV29-1 to TRBJ2-7; 7 nucleotides line up with TRBD2. V shed 7 bases, J shed 3 bases, and the junction held 9 bases outside the gene matches. The CDR3 totals 13 residues. Germline V gives CDR1 SQVTM, CDR2 ANQGSEA. CDR3 amino acids: CSARPGGNYEQYF. The CDR3 DNA reads as TGCAGCGCCCGACCGGGGGGTAACTACGAGCAGTACTTC.

The table lists this clone with a count of one. The gene calls are TRBV9 and TRBJ1-2; 10 bases match TRBD1. The CDR3 consists of 15 residues. The trim removed 3 bases at V and 2 bases at J, leaving 4 bases unmatched. Germline-derived CDR1 and CDR2 are SGDLS and YYNGEE. The CDR3 sequence: CASSATGGPNYGYTF. The DNA of the CDR3 is TGTGCCAGCAGCGCGACAGGGGGCCCCAACTATGGCTACACCTTC. Drawing the rest from reference TRBV9 and TRBJ1-2, the complete variable domain is DSGVTQTPKHLITATGQRVTLRCSPRSGDLSVYWYQQSLDQGLQFLIQYYNGEERAKGNILERFSAQQFPDLHSELNLSSLELGDSALYFCASSATGGPNYGYTFGSGTRLTVV.

CDR3 nucleotides: TGTGCCAGTAGTATCGGACAGGGGGTCGGTGAGCAGTACTTC. Its protein is CASSIGQGVGEQYF. This rearrangement joins TRBV19 to TRBJ2-7; 10 bases are a match to TRBD1. Germline values: CDR1 LNHDA, CDR2 SQIVND (reference sequence). Germline trimming cut 3 bases from V and 7 bases from J; bases unmatched to any gene: 6. The CDR3 covers 14 residues.

The chain joins TRBV7-2 to TRBJ2-7, with D possibly TRBD1 on 5 matching bases. V lost 1 base to trimming and J lost 3 bases, with 13 bases between them. The germline gives CDR1 SGHTA, CDR2 FQGNSA. This CDR3 comprises 15 residues. The CDR3 here is CASSLDGQGYYEQYF. DNA of the CDR3: TGTGCCAGCAGCTTAGACGGTCAGGGTTACTACGAGCAGTACTTC.

V usage is TRBV9 and J usage is TRBJ2-5; the D is unclear. CDR3 length equals 13 residues. The germline V and J ends were trimmed by 0 bases and 4 bases, with 7 bases remaining between them. Per germline, CDR1 SGDLS and CDR2 YYNGEE. The CDR3 nucleotides are TGTGCCAGCAGCGTAGCCCCTATAGAGACCCAGTACTTC. Its translation: CASSVAPIETQYF.

This clone was counted a single time. This rearrangement joins TRBV6-5 to TRBJ1-1, with a possible D match to TRBD1 (5 bases). Deletions cut 6 bases from V and 5 bases from J, with 13 bases between. Per the germline V gene, CDR1 is MNHEY and CDR2 is SVGAGI. The CDR3 is 13 amino acids. For the CDR3, the DNA is TGTGCCAGCAGAGGCCCGGCAGGGACTGAAGCTTTCTTT. This gives the protein CASRGPAGTEAFF.

This chain links TRBV20-1 with TRBJ2-7; 7 positions match TRBD1. Per germline, CDR1 DFQATT and CDR2 SNEGSKA (reference sequence). The junction had 3 bases not matched to a gene; V was cut back by 6 bases and J by 4 bases. The CDR3 has 11 amino acids. CDR3 residues: CSAPRGYEQYF. CDR3 coding DNA: TGCAGTGCCCCCAGGGGGTACGAGCAGTACTTC.

This clone was picked up one time. The chain uses TRBV25-1 and TRBJ1-2, with D tentatively TRBD1 (5 bases). The germline CDR1 and CDR2 sequences are MGHDK and SYGVNS. CDR3 length equals 12 residues. V was cut by 6 bases and J by 11 bases, with 16 bases left in between. The CDR3 DNA reads TGTGCCAGCAGACATACAGGACCCGTTTACACCTTC. Protein product: CASRHTGPVYTF.

The J gene is TRBJ1-2, the V gene TRBV25-1; D remains ambiguous. Germline V gene lookup returns CDR1 MGHDK and CDR2 SYGVNS. Trimming removed 7 bases from V and 6 bases from J, with 15 bases in between. The CDR3 runs to 13 residues. The CDR3 nucleotides read TGTGCCAGCATAGGACTACCCGGGGATGGCTACACCTTC. Translation gives CASIGLPGDGYTF.

The chain joins TRBV6-5 to TRBJ2-7; 7 nucleotides match TRBD2. V lost 6 bases to trimming and J lost 1 base; unmatched junction nucleotides: 6. Germline assignment: CDR1 MNHEY and CDR2 SVGAGI. The CDR3 loop spans 14 amino acids. Written as DNA, the CDR3 is TGTGCCAGCAGCGCTGTACTAGCGTCCTACGAGCAGTACTTC. Its protein product is CASSAVLASYEQYF.

This sequence joins TRBV30 and TRBJ1-6; the match to TRBD1 covers 9 bases. The CDR3 runs 16 residues. Germline CDR1 reads GTSNPN; CDR2 reads SVGIG (reference sequence). V lost 4 bases and J lost 7; bases outside the gene matches: 11. CDR3 sequence reads: CAWTLQGAGRNSPLHF. For the CDR3, the DNA is TGTGCCTGGACCCTACAGGGGGCGGGAAGGAATTCACCCCTCCACTTT.

The chain combines TRBV7-8 with TRBJ2-3, with D uncertain. CDR1 and CDR2 (germline): SGHVS, FQNEAQ. Trimming stripped 1 base from V and 2 bases from J, with 7 bases between. CDR3 length: 14 amino acids. CDR3 protein: CASSLGETTDTQYF. The DNA for the CDR3 is TGTGCCAGCAGCTTAGGAGAAACCACAGATACGCAGTATTTT.

This chain uses TRBV4-3 with TRBJ2-1, with D unclear. Germline CDR1 and CDR2: LGHNA and YSLEER. This CDR3 has 13 amino acids. Trimming took off 1 base at V and 8 bases at J, with 9 bases between the two ends. CDR3 region: CASSQARVDEQFF. The CDR3 nucleotides are TGCGCCAGCAGCCAAGCCCGGGTTGATGAGCAGTTCTTC.

The rearrangement joins TRBV6-6 to TRBJ2-7, with TRBD1 identical over 8 bases. The CDR3 runs to 13 residues. The ends lost 8 bases at V and 2 bases at J; junction bases unmatched: 5. Germline-derived CDR1 and CDR2 are MNHNY and SVGAGI (reference sequence). The CDR3 DNA sequence: TGTGCCAGCGACCCAGGGGGCCCCTACGAGCAGTACTTC. Protein sequence: CASDPGGPYEQYF.

The V gene is TRBV7-3, the J gene TRBJ2-3; 7 nucleotides align to TRBD2. The J segment lost 0 bases and the V segment lost 4 bases, leaving 7 bases of the junction unmatched. Germline V gene data show CDR1 as SGHTA and CDR2 as FQGTGA. This CDR3 has 16 amino acids. CDR3 amino acids: CASSSPVRGSTDTQYF. The CDR3 DNA reads TGTGCCAGCAGCTCGCCCGTGCGGGGGAGCACAGATACGCAGTATTTT. The full variable domain, its missing parts supplied by reference TRBV7-3 and TRBJ2-3, is GAGVSQTPSNKVTEKGKYVELRCDPISGHTALYWYRQSLGQGPEFLIYFQGTGAADDSGLPNDRFFAVRPEGSVSTLKIQRTERGDSAVYLCASSSPVRGSTDTQYFGPGTRLTVL.

The rearrangement links TRBV12-5 to TRBJ2-5, with TRBD2 matching over 8 bases. V shed 7 bases, J shed 1 base, and the junction held 11 bases outside the gene matches. Germline-derived CDR1 and CDR2 are LGHNT and FRNRAP. This CDR3 region has 16 residues. The CDR3 sequence is CASALGVAGLQETQYF. DNA for the CDR3: TGTGCTAGTGCCCTCGGGGTAGCGGGGCTCCAAGAGACCCAGTACTTC.